This is a list of T cell receptor beta chains from one sample in a study of memory CD4+ T cells and cytomegalovirus serostatus. The data were produced by immunoSEQ multiplex PCR, yet TCRdb's version contains in-frame clones alone and is incomplete. In the table there are tens of thousands of clones, about 81% of which are singletons. Material for sequencing was memory CD4+ T cells from blood. These receptors came from an adult in good health and CMV-seronegative. Each CDR3 is given with its conserved first and last residue. Part of the rows lack a size; the others show once, few, many or a class for expanded clones.

J,V,size,length,CDR3
TRBJ1-6,TRBV6-6,-,16,CASSYQQGARNSPLHF
TRBJ2-1,TRBV11-2,-,15,CASSFQRGTYNEQFF
TRBJ2-2,TRBV19,-,14,CASSMGKAAGELFF
TRBJ2-5,TRBV28,-,12,CASKAGAETQYF
TRBJ1-5,TRBV18,-,13,CASSPGQGRAQHF
TRBJ2-3,TRBV6-5,-,15,CASSLLSGPTDTQYF
TRBJ1-1,TRBV6-6,once,16,CASSSLIGGADTEAFF
TRBJ2-5,TRBV4-1,-,15,CASSQGGGVRETQYF
TRBJ2-5,TRBV14,-,13,CASSPNPGETQYF
TRBJ2-2,TRBV10-3,-,13,CALRVDNTGELFF
TRBJ1-2,TRBV4-2,few,16,CASSQEETGARYGYTF
TRBJ2-2,TRBV2,-,16,CASGVWTRPNTGELFF
TRBJ2-7,TRBV6-5,-,11,CASRNSYEQYF
TRBJ1-1,TRBV9,-,12,CASSRDTTEAFF
TRBJ1-2,TRBV27,-,14,CASSLSPTGTGYTF